The T cell receptor (beta chain) described here comes from a study of cytomegalovirus exposure and HLA in healthy donors (dated by TCRdb to 2016 to 2017). Concerning the study at large: According to an earlier analysis of 550 to 750 of the donors, some 180 million T cells yielded 117 million unique TCR beta sequences and approximately 300 Gb of sequence data. Approximately 300 gigabases of sequencing data and around 88 million unique TCR sequences made up an early release that covered 500 to 650 HLA-typed donors. Of the 398 genotyped donors, less than 90% were placed in the genetic ancestry cluster associated with self-reported Caucasian donors. The study aimed to test whether signatures of past pathogen exposure could be identified by cataloging public T cell receptors. The study profiled the T cell repertoires of under 700 subjects by immunosequencing and related them to cytomegalovirus serostatus. Besides the first cohort of 666 subjects, a separate validation cohort made up of 120 different subjects was used. High-throughput TCR immunosequencing, statistical association of individual TCRs with disease status, and machine learning were combined to predict cytomegalovirus infection status. A later analysis re-examined previously published TCR beta repertoires from hundreds of donors and added high-resolution HLA genotyping to investigate patterns of TCR occurrence. Rather than using new phenotypic data, the later analysis identified candidate immune exposures from TCR beta sequences and from how often those sequences occurred across donors. In an earlier analysis of several hundred of the donors, high-throughput TCR beta sequencing was used to judge whether each TCR beta V gene segment behaved as functional or pseudogenic. Alongside the repertoire data, information on donor age, sex, ethnicity and CMV serostatus was compiled. In a later genetic analysis, genome-wide SNP genotypes for about 65% of the roughly 670 donors were used, and that subset was treated as a discovery cohort. All discovery cohort repertoires had been generated using a single sequencing platform. Class I and class II HLA loci were covered by the typing at four-digit resolution. Typing coverage varied by locus: about 620-640 donors for A, B, C, DRB1 and DQB1; 522 for DQA1; approximately 570 for DPA1; around 490 for DPB1. Several DR-DQ haplotypes were handled as single units for association and clustering, since linkage in the cohort was strong. Among 300 to 450 genotyped donors of the cohort, an average of around 240,000 unique TCR beta nucleotide sequences were sequenced per donor, roughly a sixth of them non-productive.

As to this clone: Its cognate antigen has yet to be identified. The junction shows a germline mismatch at one end, possibly a read error.

Broader findings and caveats from the paper: The presence/absence analyses assumed that sequencing depth was roughly uniform across donors, and that assumption may not be true. When HLA alleles, especially DR and DQ, strongly co-occurred, TCR associations were difficult to assign to individual alleles. Specific HLA alleles were associated with 16,951 TCR beta sequences at a false discovery rate of 0.05 in a later analysis. The only immune exposure information available for the cohort was CMV serostatus. An earlier analysis of 587 of the donors showed that most TCR beta V segments appeared in productive rearrangements either about 90% or about 30% of the time, which broadly matched IMGT annotations. About 15 rarely observed V segments, including chromosome 9 orphons, were excluded from the earlier analysis of some 590 of the donors because counts were too low. A cluster of highly shared sequence variants was judged likely to be a technical artifact of the sequencing pipeline. Because HLA typing was unavailable for some donors at each locus, only the typed subset was used in association tests. A further reported finding was that TCR beta sequences accurately predicted the HLA-A and HLA-B alleles for most subjects in the first cohort. Three of the identified cytomegalovirus-associated TCR beta chains were confirmed in vitro to be specific for cytomegalovirus antigens. While some public TCRs were present in many individuals, most TCR sequences turned up only very rarely across donors. A later analysis found that HLA-associated TCR beta chains were more clonally expanded and had lower generation probabilities than equally common non-associated chains. Correlated functional status among segregating V segments might be attributable to linkage disequilibrium, but an unknown experimental factor could not be ruled out. In a later genetic analysis, fewer N-insertions in productive TCRs were reported among donors in an Asian-associated ancestry cluster than the roughly 670-donor mean. The study gave a list of 150 to 200 TCR beta chains associated with cytomegalovirus. The classifier was reported to diagnose cytomegalovirus status with high specificity and sensitivity in both the original and validation cohorts. Most CMV-associated TCR beta chains appeared to be HLA-restricted in a later analysis, and the HLA associations seemed to be driven largely by CMV exposure. Only TCR beta chains were sequenced in this cohort, and the absence of alpha or paired-chain data limited detectable features. The authors suggested that the approach could potentially be extended to other disease states and immunological phenotypes. Several of the top co-occurrence clusters appeared to be linked to parvovirus B19, influenza, CMV and Epstein-Barr virus, according to a later analysis. According to a later analysis, TCR association rates differed among HLA loci, with DRB1 alleles showing the most associated TCRs and HLA-C alleles showing the fewest. An association between a missense DCLRE1C variant and V-gene and J-gene trimming of TCR beta chains was found in a later genetic analysis and replicated in an independent cohort.

The cohort comprised 670 or so healthy bone marrow donors. At the time of sampling, all cohort members were nominally healthy, though unrecorded immune exposures were likely present. The donor was CMV seropositive and belonged to the group of more than 250 seropositive cohort members. Each donor provided a peripheral blood sample, and peripheral blood mononuclear cells were used for TCR beta sequencing. The Qiagen DNeasy Blood Extraction Kit was used to extract genomic DNA from the blood cell samples. The method behind the library was the immunoSEQ multiplex PCR assay. A mixture of 60 forward primers for TCR Vbeta segments and 13 reverse primers for TCR Jbeta segments was used in the multiplex PCR. A multiplex PCR assay on genomic DNA amplified the CDR3 region of rearranged TCR beta genes. Amplified TCR beta libraries were sequenced as 87-base-pair reads on the Illumina HiSeq System. From the authors' description of their analysis: A later analysis tallied around 87 million unique TCR beta chains across the 666 repertoires, and around 10 million of those chains were shared by two or more donors. Raw reads were error-corrected and collapsed into unique sequences by a nearest-neighbor algorithm in which closely related sequences were merged to remove PCR and sequencing errors. To assign V, D and J gene segments, CDR3 sequences were aligned to IMGT reference sequences. For a sequence to be retained, at least a six-nucleotide match to both a V gene segment and a J gene segment was required. Rearrangements were classified as productive when the CDR3 lacked stop codons and remained in frame with V and J, and all other rearrangements were classified as non-productive. CDR3 was defined by IMGT convention, running from the second conserved V-encoded cysteine to the conserved J-encoded phenylalanine. The earlier analysis of more than 450 of the donors excluded sequences that lacked an unambiguous match to a single V gene segment. An earlier analysis of 587 of the donors called V segments functional above 56.7% productive rearrangements and segregating when the between-donor standard deviation exceeded 5%. A statistical classification framework was built to diagnose cytomegalovirus status from the catalog of TCR beta chain sequences. V and J gene assignment, in a later analysis, came from comparing TCR nucleotide sequences with IMGT/GENE-DB human TR gene sequences. The TCRdist pipeline was used in a later analysis to assign CDR3 sequences and most-parsimonious VDJ recombination scenarios. In a later analysis, every TCR beta chain was defined by the combination of its CDR3 amino acid sequence and its V-gene family, and reads without a unique V-gene family were dropped. To address suspected cross-contamination and a sequencing artifact, a later analysis removed over 500 highly shared, low-generation-probability nucleotide sequences. In a later analysis, a clonal expansion index for each public chain was calculated from normalized within-repertoire ranks of inferred template counts. A later analysis computed generation probabilities with a VDJ recombination model fitted to out-of-frame rearrangements, and checked the results against IGoR. In a later analysis, TCR-TCR, TCR-HLA and TCR-CMV co-occurrence was scored with hypergeometric tests, and a repertoire-size bias correction was applied to TCR pairs. To estimate false discovery rates, a later analysis permuted the HLA or CMV assignments 20 times. In a later analysis, co-occurring TCRs were grouped using DBSCAN, and TCRdist sequence similarity was added for clustering within HLA-allele-positive subsets. Repertoires with fewer than 30,000 or more than 120,000 public chains, plus five repertoires with anomalous nucleotide sharing, were excluded from co-occurrence clustering. The immuneACCESS repertoire file appears here via TCRdb, limited to in-frame rearrangements. These files lack a portion of the clones; in checked studies, under half of the deficit traces to unresolved V genes, and the cause of the others is not known. For V, J and clone size, that table is used; D and trimming come from the DNA. Here the sample has about 60,000 clones; about 73% occur a single time. Roughly a fifth of the sample rests with the top ten.

Material for sequencing was PBMCs. This clonotype originated in a woman aged 60-75 years in good health and CMV-seropositive.

CDR3 region: CSSSGTGYDYGYTF. The sequenced DNA is TGTTCCAGCAGCGGGACAGGGTACGACTATGGCTACACCTTC. Recombination linked TRBV7-9 to TRBJ1-2, with TRBD1 identical over 9 junction bases. The germline V gene encodes CDR1 SEHNR and CDR2 FQNEAQ (reference sequence). The CDR3 has 14 amino acids, counting the end cysteine and phenylalanine. Left in the record is the CDR3 DNA by itself, 42 bases read in frame from the first base. With the portions outside the CDR3 filled from the reference TRBV7-9 and TRBJ1-2 genes, the complete variable region becomes DTGVSQNPRHKITKRGQNVTFRCDPISEHNRLYWYRQTLGQGPEFLTYFQNEAQLEKSRLLSDRFSAERPKGSFSTLEIQRTEQGDSAMYLCSSSGTGYDYGYTFGSGTRLTVV.